One sample yielded the 15 T cell receptor beta chains listed below, sequenced in a study of T-cell memory formation after mild COVID-19. MiXCR was run by TCRdb on the 5' RACE reads, yielding one entry per CDR3 protein. The repertoire holds 350,000 to 450,000 distinct CDR3 sequences, with 20% as singletons. The sample comprised PBMCs or a T cell subset sorted from them (not recorded which). The receptor source for this set is an adult woman who had mild COVID-19 (a few samples of this study predate the infection). Cell type and time point are not known.

The chain has TRBV2 and TRBJ2-1, with 10 bases fitting TRBD2. The CDR3 sequence is 18 residues long. Trimming took 0 bases from V and 7 from J; bases not matched to a gene: 12. Looked up from germline, CDR1 is SNHLY and CDR2 is FYNNEI. The CDR3 DNA reads as TGTGCCAGCAGTGAAGCCCGCCTTAGCGGGGGGTTCTCAAATGAGCAGTTCTTC. This translates into CASSEARLSGGFSNEQFF.

In this sample, this clonotype turned up a few times. The rearrangement uses TRBV5-1 and TRBJ2-5; possibly TRBD1 for D (6 bases). CDR1 SGHRS and CDR2 YFSETQ come from the germline V gene. The CDR3 consists of 14 residues. V was trimmed by 3 bases and J by 4 bases, leaving 13 bases between them. Here the CDR3 reads CASSWMTGPETQYF. CDR3 in DNA: TGCGCCAGCAGCTGGATGACAGGCCCAGAGACCCAGTACTTC.

The V gene is TRBV6-2 or TRBV6-3, the J gene TRBJ2-7, with 16 bases fitting TRBD2. The length of the CDR3 is 16 residues. Unmatched junction bases numbered 7, after V lost 5 bases and J lost 6 bases. Germline V CDR1 and CDR2: MNHEY, SVGEGT. CDR3 sequence (DNA): TGTGCCAGCAGTCCCTTGGGACTAGCGGGAGGGTTCGAGCAGTACTTC. It encodes CASSPLGLAGGFEQYF.

This clonotype has just a few counts. V usage is TRBV6-1 and J usage is TRBJ2-7; tentative D call: TRBD1 (5 bases). Germline V CDR1 and CDR2: MNHNS, SASEGT. The CDR3 length is 11 residues. V lost 11 bases, J lost 3 bases, and 11 bases lay in between. CDR3 sequence reads: CAGKGDYEQYF. For the CDR3, the DNA is TGTGCCGGTAAAGGGGACTACGAGCAGTACTTC.

This rearrangement joins TRBV7-9 to TRBJ2-1, with D perhaps TRBD1 (5 bases). Germline CDR1 and CDR2: SEHNR and FQNEAQ (reference sequence). V was pared by 2 bases and J by 5 bases, with 10 bases between. The CDR3 has 14 residues. CDR3 in DNA: TGTGCCAGCAGCTTATCGACAGTCGACAATGAGCAGTTCTTC. Translated, it gives CASSLSTVDNEQFF.

This rearrangement joins TRBV2 to TRBJ1-1; 8 bases align to TRBD1. The germline V gene has CDR1 SNHLY and CDR2 FYNNEI. The CDR3 has 17 amino acids. Trimming took 6 bases from V and 6 from J; bases not matched to a gene: 18. CDR3 loop: CASSVVGQGRSGAEAFF. The CDR3 region has the DNA TGTGCCAGCAGCGTGGTAGGACAGGGACGGAGTGGCGCTGAAGCTTTCTTT.

The chain couples TRBV29-1 to TRBJ2-5; D gene unclear. CDR1 SQVTM and CDR2 ANQGSEA come from the germline V gene. The CDR3 spans 10 residues. Trimming removed 6 bases at V and 5 bases at J, with 7 bases between. DNA of the CDR3: TGCAGCGTCGAAACGGAGACCCAGTACTTC. Its protein product is CSVETETQYF.

This clonotype was seen at least ten times. The chain employs TRBV9 and TRBJ2-5, with 10 bases identical to TRBD2. The CDR3 has 14 amino acids. J was trimmed by 5 bases and V by 3 bases; bases with no gene match: 4. Germline V gene sequence: CDR1 SGDLS, CDR2 YYNGEE. Here the CDR3 DNA reads TGTGCCAGCAGCGGGACTAGCGGAGGGGAGACCCAGTACTTC. Its translation is CASSGTSGGETQYF.

This clonotype was seen at least ten times. The rearrangement uses TRBV12-3 or TRBV12-4 and TRBJ2-7, with 9 bases that match TRBD1. This CDR3 spans 15 amino acids. J gave up 2 bases and V 1 base, and 3 bases lay outside the gene matches. The CDR3 spells CASSLGGQGPYEQYF. DNA for the CDR3: TGTGCCAGCAGTTTAGGGGGACAGGGACCCTACGAGCAGTACTTC.

This clonotype has just one count. The chain employs TRBV12-3 or TRBV12-4 and TRBJ2-7; either TRBD1 or TRBD2 may fit D (6 bases each). V shed 5 bases and J shed 1 base, with 12 bases lying between them. This CDR3 contains 14 residues. The CDR3 loop is CASSHREASYEQYF. The CDR3 nucleotides read TGTGCCAGCAGTCACAGGGAGGCGTCCTACGAGCAGTACTTC.

This clonotype was counted only a few times. The CDR3, as DNA: TGCGCCAGCAGCCATCCCGGGACAGGGAGCAATGAGCAGTTCTTC. Encoded protein: CASSHPGTGSNEQFF. The V gene is TRBV4-1, the J gene TRBJ2-1; TRBD1 matches at 9 bases. Unmatched junction bases numbered 6, after V lost 3 bases and J lost 6 bases. CDR3 size: 15 residues. Germline V CDR1 and CDR2: MGHRA, YSYEKL.

V and J are TRBV12-3 or TRBV12-4 and TRBJ2-5; 8 bases match TRBD2. The CDR3 sequence is 13 residues long. V shed 6 bases, J shed 7 bases, and the junction held 7 bases outside the gene matches. The CDR3 loop reads CASRLAAMMTQYF. The CDR3 DNA reads TGTGCCAGCAGACTAGCGGCTATGATGACCCAGTACTTC.

This clonotype was counted a few times. An end of the junction differs from the germline gene, which may be a read error. The chain carries TRBV24-1 and TRBJ2-7; 8 bases fit TRBD2. Germline V gene data show CDR1 as KGHDR and CDR2 as SFDVKD. This CDR3 comprises 17 residues. The CDR3 bases are TGTGCCACCAGCGCCCCCCCCGGTACGGGAGGGTCCTCCGAGCAGTACTTC. Translating gives CATSAPPGTGGSSEQYF.

V usage is TRBV20-1 and J usage is TRBJ2-1; tentative D call: TRBD1 (5 bases). Germline-derived CDR1 and CDR2 are DFQATT and SNEGSKA (reference sequence). The CDR3 has 21 residues. The germline V and J ends were trimmed by 1 base and 2 bases, with 30 bases remaining between them. Here the CDR3 DNA reads TGCAGTGCTAGAGTTGAGAGTGTTGACTCCCTGGCAGGGATTCCCTACAATGAGCAGTTCTTC. Its translation is CSARVESVDSLAGIPYNEQFF.

This clonotype showed up just a few times. This rearrangement joins TRBV5-1 to TRBJ1-6; possible D gene TRBD1, 5 bases. This CDR3 is built from 14 residues. V dropped 0 bases and J dropped 10 bases, with 11 bases sitting between them. CDR1 is SGHRS and CDR2 is YFSETQ in the germline V gene. The CDR3 sequence is CASSLGTSGSPLHF. For the CDR3, the DNA is TGCGCCAGCAGCTTGGGGACATCAGGGTCACCCCTCCACTTT.